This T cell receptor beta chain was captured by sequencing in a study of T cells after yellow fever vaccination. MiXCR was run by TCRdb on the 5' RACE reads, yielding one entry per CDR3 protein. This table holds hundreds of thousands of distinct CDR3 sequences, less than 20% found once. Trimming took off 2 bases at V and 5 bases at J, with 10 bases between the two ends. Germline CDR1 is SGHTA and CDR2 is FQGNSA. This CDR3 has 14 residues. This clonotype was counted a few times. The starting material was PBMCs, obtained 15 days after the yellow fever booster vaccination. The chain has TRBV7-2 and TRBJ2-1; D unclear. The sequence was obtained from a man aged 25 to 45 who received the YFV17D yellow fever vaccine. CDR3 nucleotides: TGTGCCAGCAGCTTAATGGGTGGCGACAATGAGCAGTTCTTC. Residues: CASSLMGGDNEQFF.